The 20 T cell receptor beta chains given below trace back to one sample, sequenced in a study of T-cell memory formation after mild COVID-19. TCRdb passed the 5' RACE reads through MiXCR, listing each CDR3 protein once. Of under 110,000 distinct CDR3 sequences in the sample, approximately 15% were seen once. Material: PBMCs or a T cell subset sorted from them (not recorded which). These TCRs come from an adult woman who had mild COVID-19 (a few samples of this study predate the infection). Cell type and time point are not known.

This clonotype appeared a few times. The J gene is TRBJ2-1, the V gene TRBV2; 8 nucleotides agree with TRBD1. J was trimmed by 6 bases and V by 5 bases; bases with no gene match: 21. Germline values: CDR1 SNHLY, CDR2 FYNNEI. The CDR3 consists of 19 residues. The CDR3, as DNA: TGTGCCAGCAGTTGGAGTCGGGACAGGAAATTGAAATGGGTCAATGAGCAGTTCTTC. Protein: CASSWSRDRKLKWVNEQFF.

In this sample, this clonotype turned up a few times. The V gene is TRBV7-8, the J gene TRBJ2-3, with D uncertain. Germline loops: CDR1 SGHVS, CDR2 FQNEAQ. This CDR3 is built from 17 residues. V was shortened by 2 bases and J by 4 bases, with 19 bases between the two germline ends. CDR3 protein: CASSLSRAAKESDTQYF. The CDR3 coding sequence is TGTGCCAGCAGCTTATCACGGGCAGCGAAGGAGTCAGATACGCAGTATTTT.

This chain joins TRBV29-1 and TRBJ2-3; D is unresolved. The CDR3 runs to 12 residues. Germline lookup yields CDR1 SQVTM and CDR2 ANQGSEA. Trimming cost V 4 bases and J 2 bases, with 7 bases left between them. In nucleotides, the CDR3 is TGCAGCGTTGGGGAATACACAGATACGCAGTATTTT. This encodes CSVGEYTDTQYF.

The chain uses TRBV6-5 and TRBJ2-3, with TRBD2 identical over 10 bases. Germline CDR1 reads MNHEY; CDR2 reads SVGAGI. The V segment lost 4 bases and the J segment 2 bases; nucleotides outside the gene matches: 3. The length of the CDR3 is 15 residues. The CDR3 DNA follows: TGTGCCAGCAGTTTAGCGGGGGGCCTCACAGATACGCAGTATTTT. Its translation: CASSLAGGLTDTQYF.

This clonotype was counted a few times. The rearrangement uses TRBV14 and TRBJ2-2; TRBD1 is a possible D gene (7 bases). Germline assignment: CDR1 SGHDN and CDR2 FVKESK. Trimming left V 3 bases short and J 3 bases short, with 14 bases between. CDR3 length: 16 amino acids. CDR3 in DNA: TGTGCCAGCAGCCAGGTGGAGGGGGCCCACACCGGGGAGCTGTTTTTT. It is translated as CASSQVEGAHTGELFF.

This clonotype was seen ten or more times. V is TRBV20-1 and J is TRBJ2-7; D ambiguous. V gave up 0 bases and J gave up 3 bases, with 6 bases separating them. Germline V gene lookup returns CDR1 DFQATT and CDR2 SNEGSKA (reference sequence). The CDR3 extends over 12 amino acids. CDR3 sequence: CSARDIRYEQYF. The DNA for the CDR3 is TGCAGTGCTAGAGATATCCGCTACGAGCAGTACTTC.

This clonotype has more than one count but fewer than ten. V is TRBV12-3 or TRBV12-4 and J is TRBJ1-5; no definite D call. The CDR3 spans 14 residues. Trimming shortened V by 1 base and J by 2 bases, and 6 bases separated the two germline ends. The CDR3 protein is CASSLDSRNQPQHF. The CDR3 DNA follows: TGTGCCAGCAGTTTAGACAGCCGCAATCAGCCCCAGCATTTT.

This clonotype was counted a single time. The chain has TRBV27 and TRBJ1-5; D ambiguous. The CDR3 is made up of 14 amino acids. Germline values: CDR1 MNHEY, CDR2 SMNVEV (reference sequence). Trimming shortened V by 6 bases and J by 6 bases, and 15 bases separated the two germline ends. Written as DNA, the CDR3 is TGTGCCAGCAGCCCACTTCTGAGAGCTCAGCCCCAGCATTTT. Amino acid sequence: CASSPLLRAQPQHF.

J is TRBJ1-2 and V is TRBV9, with 9 bases identical to TRBD1. The V and J ends lost 0 bases and 8 bases, in that order; junction bases with no gene match: 11. Germline V gene data show CDR1 as SGDLS and CDR2 as YYNGEE. The CDR3 runs to 16 residues. The CDR3 spells CASSVADIGTGYGYTF. DNA for the CDR3: TGTGCCAGCAGCGTAGCTGATATTGGGACAGGGTACGGCTACACCTTC. Supplemented by reference TRBV9 and TRBJ1-2, the full variable domain reads DSGVTQTPKHLITATGQRVTLRCSPRSGDLSVYWYQQSLDQGLQFLIQYYNGEERAKGNILERFSAQQFPDLHSELNLSSLELGDSALYFCASSVADIGTGYGYTFGSGTRLTVV.

The V call is TRBV2, the J call TRBJ2-7; 7 bases align to TRBD1. The CDR3 runs to 15 residues. Unmatched junction bases numbered 9, after V lost 3 bases and J lost 4 bases. CDR1 and CDR2 from the germline V gene are SNHLY and FYNNEI. The CDR3 sequence is CASSDLTGIYYEQYF. The CDR3, as DNA: TGTGCCAGCAGTGATTTGACAGGGATTTATTACGAGCAGTACTTC.

This clonotype was seen more than once but under ten times. The J gene is TRBJ2-1, the V gene TRBV12-3 or TRBV12-4; possibly TRBD2 for D (5 bases). The CDR3 has 15 residues. Trimming took 1 base from V and 1 from J, leaving 8 bases between them. For the CDR3, the DNA is TGTGCCAGCAGTTTAGTCCGGGGTTCCTACAATGAGCAGTTCTTC. Its protein is CASSLVRGSYNEQFF.

This clonotype appeared a single time. One end of the junction is discordant with germline, which a read error may explain. The CDR3 DNA reads TGTGCCAGCAGCCTAGCCGGGACAGGGGACAATGAGCAGTTCTTC. Translating it yields CASSLAGTGDNEQFF. This chain links TRBV7-9 with TRBJ2-1; TRBD1 agrees at 10 bases. Germline V gene data show CDR1 as SEHNR and CDR2 as FQNEAQ (reference sequence). The CDR3 consists of 15 residues.

This clonotype was detected only a few times. The rearrangement links TRBV5-1 to TRBJ2-7; the match to TRBD2 covers 9 bases. Germline assignment: CDR1 SGHRS and CDR2 YFSETQ. V shed 1 base, J shed 0 bases, and the junction held 5 bases outside the gene matches. The CDR3 consists of 16 residues. The CDR3 reads CASSLSASGTSYEQYF. The CDR3, as DNA: TGCGCCAGCAGCTTGTCGGCTAGCGGGACCTCCTACGAGCAGTACTTC.

At least ten counts were recorded for this clonotype. The rearrangement links TRBV20-1 to TRBJ2-7; D gene ambiguous. Trimming cost V 6 bases and J 0 bases, with 12 bases left between them. The CDR3 loop spans 13 amino acids. Germline V gives CDR1 DFQATT, CDR2 SNEGSKA (reference sequence). The CDR3 nucleotides are TGCAGTGCCGACGGAACCCTCTCCTACGAGCAGTACTTC. It translates to CSADGTLSYEQYF.

This chain links TRBV12-3 or TRBV12-4 with TRBJ1-1; no clear D gene. The length of the CDR3 is 14 residues. V was pared by 6 bases and J by 4 bases, with 15 bases between. CDR3 region: CASRFAGFGTEAFF. The CDR3 DNA follows: TGTGCCAGCAGGTTCGCGGGGTTTGGCACTGAAGCTTTCTTT.

This clonotype came up many times. The chain uses TRBV27 and TRBJ2-7; tentatively, D is TRBD1 (5 bases). Germline V gene lookup returns CDR1 MNHEY and CDR2 SMNVEV (reference sequence). Trimming stripped 3 bases from V and 2 bases from J, with 11 bases between. CDR3 length equals 14 residues. The chain's CDR3 is CASSLMDTTYEQYF. Written as DNA, the CDR3 is TGTGCCAGCAGTTTGATGGACACCACCTACGAGCAGTACTTC.

The CDR3 sequence: CASSYRLIGLSPYEQYF. For the CDR3, the DNA is TGTGCCAGCAGTTACCGACTGATCGGACTGTCTCCCTACGAGCAGTACTTC. This chain uses TRBV6-5 with TRBJ2-7; D is perhaps TRBD2 (5 bases). The V end lost 2 bases, the J end lost 2 bases, and 19 bases lay between the germline ends. Germline V gives CDR1 MNHEY, CDR2 SVGAGI. The CDR3 totals 17 residues.

This clonotype has at least ten counts. The gene calls are TRBV4-2 and TRBJ2-7, with TRBD1 identical over 11 bases. The CDR3 runs 14 residues. Germline V CDR1 and CDR2: LGHNA, YNFKEQ. V dropped 4 bases and J dropped 4; count of bases not matched to a gene: 3. The CDR3 bases are TGTGCCAGCAGCCCGGGACAGGGGGGATACGAGCAGTACTTC. It yields the protein CASSPGQGGYEQYF.

J is TRBJ2-3 and V is TRBV29-1, with 7 bases that match TRBD1. This CDR3 is built from 15 residues. The junction had 10 bases not matched to a gene; V was cut back by 5 bases and J by 2 bases. The V gene's germline CDR1 is SQVTM and CDR2 ANQGSEA. In nucleotides, the CDR3 is TGCAGCGTTCCCGGGACAGTTAGCCTCACAGATACGCAGTATTTT. The encoded protein is CSVPGTVSLTDTQYF.

The CDR3 DNA reads as TGTGCCAGCAGCGTACGGGGGACAGGGCCCCCCTACGAGCAGTACTTC. Protein sequence: CASSVRGTGPPYEQYF. The V call is TRBV9, the J call TRBJ2-7; 9 bases agree with TRBD1. Trimming took 1 base from V and 2 from J; bases not matched to a gene: 7. CDR3 length equals 16 residues. Germline lookup yields CDR1 SGDLS and CDR2 YYNGEE.